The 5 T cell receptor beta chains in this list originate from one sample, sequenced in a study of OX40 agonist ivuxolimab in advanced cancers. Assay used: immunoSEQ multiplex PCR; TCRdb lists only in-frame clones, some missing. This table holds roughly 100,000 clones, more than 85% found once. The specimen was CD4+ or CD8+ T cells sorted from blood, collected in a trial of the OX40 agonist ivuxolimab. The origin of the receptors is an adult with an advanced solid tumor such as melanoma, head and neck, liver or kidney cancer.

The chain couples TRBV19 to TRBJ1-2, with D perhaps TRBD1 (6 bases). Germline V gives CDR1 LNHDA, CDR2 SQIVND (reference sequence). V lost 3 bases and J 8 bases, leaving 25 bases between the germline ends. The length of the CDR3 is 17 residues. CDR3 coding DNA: TGTGCCAGTAGTATCTTGGCGGCAGGGGTCGTAGTGGACGGCTACACCTTC. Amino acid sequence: CASSILAAGVVVDGYTF.

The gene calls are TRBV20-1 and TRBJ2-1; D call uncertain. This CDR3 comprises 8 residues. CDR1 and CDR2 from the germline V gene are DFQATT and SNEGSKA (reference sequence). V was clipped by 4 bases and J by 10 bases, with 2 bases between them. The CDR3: CSATEQFF. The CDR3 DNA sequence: TGCAGTGCTACCGAGCAGTTCTTC.

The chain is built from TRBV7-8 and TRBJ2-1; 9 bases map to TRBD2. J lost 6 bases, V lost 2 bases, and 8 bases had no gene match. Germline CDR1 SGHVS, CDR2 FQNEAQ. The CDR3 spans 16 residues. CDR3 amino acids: CASSLSSGGPFNEQFF. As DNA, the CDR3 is TGTGCCAGCAGCTTATCGAGCGGGGGGCCTTTCAATGAGCAGTTCTTC.

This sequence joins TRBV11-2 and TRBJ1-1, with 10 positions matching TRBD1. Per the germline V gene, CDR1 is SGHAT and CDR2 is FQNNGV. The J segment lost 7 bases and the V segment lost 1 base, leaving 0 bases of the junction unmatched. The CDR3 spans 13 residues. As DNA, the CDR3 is TGTGCCAGCAGCTTAGGGACAGGGGGTGAAGCTTTCTTT. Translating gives CASSLGTGGEAFF.

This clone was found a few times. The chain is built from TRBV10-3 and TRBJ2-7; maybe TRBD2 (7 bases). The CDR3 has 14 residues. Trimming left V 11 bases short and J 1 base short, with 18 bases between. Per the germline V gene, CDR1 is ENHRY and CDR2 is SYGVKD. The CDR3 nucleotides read TGTGCCTCGTGGGGGGGCGGGACATCCTACGAGCAGTACTTC. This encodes CASWGGGTSYEQYF.